These 6 T cell receptor beta chains originate from one sample sequenced in a study of OX40 agonist ivuxolimab in advanced cancers. Generated by immunoSEQ multiplex PCR, the TCRdb table keeps only in-frame clones and is missing some. The sample yields about 47,000 clones, 80% to 85% seen once. The sequencing used CD4+ or CD8+ T cells sorted from blood, collected in a trial of the OX40 agonist ivuxolimab. The origin of the receptors is an adult with an advanced solid tumor such as melanoma, head and neck, liver or kidney cancer.

This clone is a singleton in its sample. The V gene is TRBV27, the J gene TRBJ2-6; possibly TRBD2 for D (6 bases). V was clipped by 6 bases and J by 0 bases, with 9 bases between them. CDR3 length: 15 amino acids. Germline CDR1 MNHEY, CDR2 SMNVEV (reference sequence). CDR3 in DNA: TGTGCCAGCAGATTGGAGGGCTCTGGGGCCAACGTCCTGACTTTC. Its translation: CASRLEGSGANVLTF.

The chain carries TRBV7-8 and TRBJ2-2; tentatively, D is TRBD1 or TRBD2 (5 bases each). V was pared by 4 bases and J by 6 bases, with 15 bases between. Looked up from germline, CDR1 is SGHVS and CDR2 is FQNEAQ. The CDR3 extends over 15 amino acids. CDR3 loop: CASSSGQMRAGELFF. The CDR3 nucleotides are TGTGCCAGCAGCTCGGGGCAGATGAGGGCCGGGGAGCTGTTTTTT.

The genes are TRBV14 and TRBJ1-2; D is unclear. This CDR3 contains 15 residues. V was shortened by 3 bases and J by 4 bases, with 15 bases between the two germline ends. Germline V gene lookup returns CDR1 SGHDN and CDR2 FVKESK. The CDR3 protein is CASSHLGLGSYGYTF. CDR3 DNA: TGTGCCAGCAGCCACCTCGGGTTGGGATCCTATGGCTACACCTTC. Using reference TRBV14 and TRBJ1-2 for the parts outside the CDR3, the full variable domain is EAGVTQFPSHSVIEKGQTVTLRCDPISGHDNLYWYRRVMGKEIKFLLHFVKESKQDESGMPNNRFLAERTGGTYSTLKVQPAELEDSGVYFCASSHLGLGSYGYTFGSGTRLTVV.

The rearrangement uses TRBV5-6 and TRBJ2-2, with D possibly being TRBD1 (7 bases). Germline CDR1 reads SGHDT; CDR2 reads YYEEEE. The CDR3 is 15 residues long. The ends were cut back, 5 bases at V and 4 bases at J, with 15 bases in the middle. The CDR3: CASSTTGRGTGELFF. As DNA, the CDR3 is TGTGCCAGCAGTACGACAGGGCGGGGCACCGGGGAGCTGTTTTTT.

The chain employs TRBV28 and TRBJ1-5; a weak D match, TRBD1 (5 bases). V lost 5 bases to trimming and J lost 6 bases, with 17 bases between them. The CDR3 runs 15 residues. Germline V gives CDR1 MDHEN, CDR2 SYDVKM. The CDR3, as DNA: TGTGCCAGCAGTATCCCCGGTGGGGCAGGTCAGCCCCAGCATTTT. Amino acids: CASSIPGGAGQPQHF.

The chain couples TRBV11-3 to TRBJ2-2; TRBD2 matches at 10 bases. V was pared by 5 bases and J by 1 base, with 4 bases of the junction left unmatched. Germline assignment: CDR1 SGHNT and CDR2 YENEEA. This CDR3 has 16 residues. CDR3: CASSPSGGWNTGELFF. CDR3 DNA sequence: TGTGCCAGCAGCCCTAGCGGGGGATGGAACACCGGGGAGCTGTTTTTT.